The rows below give T cell receptor beta chains drawn from one sample of a study of cytomegalovirus exposure and HLA in healthy donors. Assay: immunoSEQ multiplex PCR; the TCRdb copy retains only in-frame clones and omits some. This sample carries 200,000 to 250,000 clones, approximately 68% of them seen once, and the ten largest clones take approximately 1.9%. The sequencing input was PBMCs. The origin of the receptors is a woman aged 30 to 39 in good health and CMV-seronegative. Both conserved end residues are part of each CDR3. Each record gives: J gene, clone size, V gene, D gene, CDR3 DNA, CDR3 protein. The D gene is left open where the match is weak. The size of a clone is reported for some rows only, either as once, few or many, or as a class for expanded clones.

TRBJ2-3 . TRBV11-2 TRBD1 TGTGCCAGCAGTTCCTCCGGGACAGGGGACGCAGATACGCAGTATTTT CASSSSGTGDADTQYF
TRBJ2-5 . TRBV10-3 TRBD2 TGTGCCATCAGTGAACTAGCGGGGCAAGAGACCCAGTACTTC CAISELAGQETQYF
TRBJ2-7 . TRBV29-1 TRBD2 TGCAGCGTTGAATCGGGACTAGGGCCCGAGCAGTACTTC CSVESGLGPEQYF
TRBJ2-2 many TRBV6-5 . TGTGCCAGCAGTTACTCTGAACAGGGGAACACCGGGGAGCTGTTTTTT CASSYSEQGNTGELFF
TRBJ2-7 . TRBV10-3 TRBD1 TGTGCCATCAGTCCGGGACAGGGCACCTACGAGCAGTACTTC CAISPGQGTYEQYF
TRBJ2-1 . TRBV7-9 TRBD2 TGTTCCAGCAGCTTGACTAGCCCCCTTTCCAATGAGCAGTTCTTC CSSSLTSPLSNEQFF
TRBJ2-1 . TRBV6-5 . TGTGCCAGCAGTTACTGGGGAGGAACCTACAATGAGCAGTTCTTC CASSYWGGTYNEQFF
TRBJ2-5 . TRBV29-1 TRBD2 TGCAGCGTTGAGTACCGGGACTACCCCCAAGGGACCCAGTACTTC CSVEYRDYPQGTQYF
TRBJ1-3 . TRBV2 . TGTGCCAGCAGTCCTGGACTAGGAGGGGCTGGAAACACCATATATTTT CASSPGLGGAGNTIYF
TRBJ2-2 . TRBV6-5 . TGTGCCAGCAGTTACTCCACTAGCTCCACCGGGGAGCTGTTTTTT CASSYSTSSTGELFF
TRBJ2-1 . TRBV18 TRBD2 TGTGCCAGCTCACCACACACGGGGGGGGGTAATGAGCAGTTCTTC CASSPHTGGGNEQFF
TRBJ1-1 . TRBV12-5 . TGTGCTAGTGGTTTGCCGGGGGAGGGGTACACTGAAGCTTTCTTT CASGLPGEGYTEAFF
TRBJ2-5 . TRBV19 . TGTGCCAGTAGGGACAGCCTTGGAGAGACCCAGTACTTC CASRDSLGETQYF
TRBJ1-1 . TRBV6-5 . TGTGCCAACAGCTCTACAGGGAACACTGAAGCTTTCTTT CANSSTGNTEAFF
TRBJ1-1 . TRBV30 . TGTGCCTGGAGCCTCCAGGTTAACACTGAAGCTTTCTTT CAWSLQVNTEAFF
TRBJ2-2 . TRBV7-8 . TGTGCCAGCAGCGTAAACCGGGACACGCCGAACACCGGGGAGCTGTTTTTT CASSVNRDTPNTGELFF
TRBJ2-3 . TRBV5-4 TRBD2 TGTGCCAGCAGCTTCGCACTAGCGGGCTTAGTCACAGATACGCAGTATTTT CASSFALAGLVTDTQYF
TRBJ2-7 . TRBV5-6 TRBD1 TGTGCCAGCAGTTCCCACAGGGGGCTGAACTCCTACGAGCAGTACTTC CASSSHRGLNSYEQYF
TRBJ2-3 . TRBV6-6 TRBD2 TGTGCCAGCAGAACGGGCGGACTAGCAGCAAATACGCAGTATTTT CASRTGGLAANTQYF
TRBJ2-7 . TRBV5-4 . TGTGCCAGCAGCTTGGGGGGCTCCGCAGCCTACGAGCAGTACTTC CASSLGGSAAYEQYF
TRBJ2-7 . TRBV29-1 TRBD1 TGCAGCGTTGTTGAGGACAGGGGGAACGAGCAGTACTTC CSVVEDRGNEQYF
TRBJ1-1 few TRBV9 . TGTGCCAGCAGCGTAGGTCCAGTCTTGAACACTGAAGCTTTCTTT CASSVGPVLNTEAFF
TRBJ2-5 . TRBV5-6 TRBD1 TGTGCCAGCAGCTTGGGACAGGGTCTGGAGACCCAGTACTTC CASSLGQGLETQYF
TRBJ2-7 . TRBV7-9 TRBD2 TGTTCCAGCAGCTTAGTGGATTCTAGCGGGAGGGCCAACGAGCAGTACTTC CSSSLVDSSGRANEQYF
TRBJ2-3 . TRBV6-1 . TGTGCCAGCATTCCAAGGGACATCACAGATACGCAGTATTTT CASIPRDITDTQYF
TRBJ1-2 . TRBV6-5 . TGTGCCAGCAGTGTAGATTGGAGGACGCGAGGCTACACCTTC CASSVDWRTRGYTF
TRBJ1-1 . TRBV6-1 . TGTGCCAGCAGCCGAACGACAGGGAACACTGAAGCTTTCTTT CASSRTTGNTEAFF
TRBJ2-7 many TRBV7-2 . TGTGCCAGCAGCCCGTCCGGGGACGAGCAGTACTTC CASSPSGDEQYF